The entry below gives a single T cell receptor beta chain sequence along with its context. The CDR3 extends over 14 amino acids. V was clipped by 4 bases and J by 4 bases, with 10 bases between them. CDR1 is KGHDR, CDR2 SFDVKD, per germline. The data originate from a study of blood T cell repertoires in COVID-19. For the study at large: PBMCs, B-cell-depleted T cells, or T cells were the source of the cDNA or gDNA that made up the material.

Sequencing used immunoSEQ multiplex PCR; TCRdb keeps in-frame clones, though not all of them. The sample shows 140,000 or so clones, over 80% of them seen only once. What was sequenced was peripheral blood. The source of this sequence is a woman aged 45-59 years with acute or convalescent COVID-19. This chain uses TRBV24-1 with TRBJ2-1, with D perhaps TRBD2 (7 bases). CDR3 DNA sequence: TGTGCCACCAGTGAAGGGGGGGGGTACAATGAGCAGTTCTTC. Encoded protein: CATSEGGGYNEQFF.